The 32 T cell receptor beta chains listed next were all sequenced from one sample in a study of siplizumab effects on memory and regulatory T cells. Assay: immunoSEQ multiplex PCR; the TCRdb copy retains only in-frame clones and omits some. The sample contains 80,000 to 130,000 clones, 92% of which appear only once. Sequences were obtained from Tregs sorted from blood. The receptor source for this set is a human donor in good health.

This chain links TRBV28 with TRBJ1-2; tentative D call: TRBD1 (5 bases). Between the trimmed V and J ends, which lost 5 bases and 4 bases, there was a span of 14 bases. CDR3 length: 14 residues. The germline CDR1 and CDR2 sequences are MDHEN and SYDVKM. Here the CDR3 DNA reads TGTGCCAGCAGTCGAATACAGGCCTCCTATGGCTACACCTTC. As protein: CASSRIQASYGYTF.

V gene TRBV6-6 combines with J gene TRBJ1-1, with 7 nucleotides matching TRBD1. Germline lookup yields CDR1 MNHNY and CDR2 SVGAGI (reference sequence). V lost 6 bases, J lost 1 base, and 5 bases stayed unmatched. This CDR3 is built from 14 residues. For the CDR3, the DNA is TGTGCCAGCAGGCGGCGACAGGGGAACACTGAAGCTTTCTTT. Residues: CASRRRQGNTEAFF.

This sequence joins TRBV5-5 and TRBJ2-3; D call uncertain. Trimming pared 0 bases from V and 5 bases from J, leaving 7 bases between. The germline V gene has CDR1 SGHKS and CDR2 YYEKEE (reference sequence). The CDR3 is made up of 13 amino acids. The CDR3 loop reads CASSLGQLDTQYF. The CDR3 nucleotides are TGTGCCAGCAGCTTGGGACAATTAGATACGCAGTATTTT.

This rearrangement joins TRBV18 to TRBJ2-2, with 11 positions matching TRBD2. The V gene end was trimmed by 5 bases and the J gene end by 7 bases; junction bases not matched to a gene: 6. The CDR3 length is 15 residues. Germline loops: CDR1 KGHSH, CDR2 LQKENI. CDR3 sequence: CASSSGLAEFGELFF. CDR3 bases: TGTGCCAGCTCATCGGGACTAGCGGAATTCGGGGAGCTGTTTTTT.

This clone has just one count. In nucleotides, the CDR3 is TGTGCCAGCCACGACAGGGGGCTCGTTAACTATGGCTACACCTTC. Its translation is CASHDRGLVNYGYTF. This rearrangement joins TRBV28 to TRBJ1-2; 10 bases fit TRBD1. CDR3 length: 15 residues. V gave up 8 bases and J gave up 1 base; unmatched junction bases: 7. The V gene's germline CDR1 is MDHEN and CDR2 SYDVKM.

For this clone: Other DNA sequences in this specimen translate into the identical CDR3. In nucleotides, the CDR3 is TGTGCTGACGTATTAGCGGGTAGTAAAGATACGCAGTATTTT. This encodes CADVLAGSKDTQYF. V gene TRBV6-1 combines with J gene TRBJ2-3, with 7 nucleotides matching TRBD2. The CDR3 is 14 residues long. Germline V gene sequence: CDR1 MNHNS, CDR2 SASEGT.

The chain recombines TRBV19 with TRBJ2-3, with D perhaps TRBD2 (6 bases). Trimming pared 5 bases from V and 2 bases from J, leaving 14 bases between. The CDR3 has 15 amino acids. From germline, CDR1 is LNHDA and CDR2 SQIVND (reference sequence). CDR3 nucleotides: TGTGCCAGTAGTGCGGGACTTCTCTTCACAGATACGCAGTATTTT. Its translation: CASSAGLLFTDTQYF.

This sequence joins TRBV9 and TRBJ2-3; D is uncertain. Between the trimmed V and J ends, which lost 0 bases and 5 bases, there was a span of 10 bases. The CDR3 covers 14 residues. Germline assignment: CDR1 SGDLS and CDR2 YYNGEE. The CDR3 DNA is TGTGCCAGCAGCGTAGCGGGCTGGGGAGATACGCAGTATTTT. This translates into CASSVAGWGDTQYF.

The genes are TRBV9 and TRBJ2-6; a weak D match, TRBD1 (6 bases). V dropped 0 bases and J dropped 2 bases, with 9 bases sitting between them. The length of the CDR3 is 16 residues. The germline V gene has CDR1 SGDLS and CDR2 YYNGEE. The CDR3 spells CASSVATGTGANVLTF. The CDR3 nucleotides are TGTGCCAGCAGCGTAGCTACAGGGACTGGGGCCAACGTCCTGACTTTC.

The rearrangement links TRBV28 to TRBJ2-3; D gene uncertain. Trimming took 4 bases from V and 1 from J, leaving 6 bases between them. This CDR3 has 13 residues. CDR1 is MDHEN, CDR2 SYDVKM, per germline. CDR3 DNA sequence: TGTGCCAGCAGTTACCCCGGCACAGATACGCAGTATTTT. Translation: CASSYPGTDTQYF.

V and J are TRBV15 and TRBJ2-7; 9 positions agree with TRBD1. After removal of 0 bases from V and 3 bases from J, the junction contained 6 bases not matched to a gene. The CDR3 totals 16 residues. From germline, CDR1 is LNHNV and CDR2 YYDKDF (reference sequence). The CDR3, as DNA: TGTGCCACCAGCAGAGATTTACAGGGGGCTGGCTACGAGCAGTACTTC. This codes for CATSRDLQGAGYEQYF.

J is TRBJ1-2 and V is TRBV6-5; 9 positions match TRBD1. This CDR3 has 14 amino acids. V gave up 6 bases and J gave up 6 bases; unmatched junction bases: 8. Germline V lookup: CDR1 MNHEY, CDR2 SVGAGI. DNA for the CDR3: TGTGCCAGCAGACGGGTCGGACAGGGGCATGGCTACACCTTC. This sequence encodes CASRRVGQGHGYTF.

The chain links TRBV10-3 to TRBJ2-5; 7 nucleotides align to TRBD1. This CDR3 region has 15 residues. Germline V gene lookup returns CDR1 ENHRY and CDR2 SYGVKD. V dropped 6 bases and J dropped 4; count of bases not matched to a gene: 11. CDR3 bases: TGTGCCATCAGACCGGGACAGCTGAGTTCAGAGACCCAGTACTTC. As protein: CAIRPGQLSSETQYF.

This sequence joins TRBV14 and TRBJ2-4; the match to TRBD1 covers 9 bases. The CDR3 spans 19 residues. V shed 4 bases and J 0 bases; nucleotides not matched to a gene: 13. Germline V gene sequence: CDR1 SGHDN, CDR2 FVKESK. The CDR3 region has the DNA TGTGCCAGCAGCCGATTCCCGGGACAGGGTTCCCTAGCCAAAAACATTCAGTACTTC. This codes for CASSRFPGQGSLAKNIQYF.

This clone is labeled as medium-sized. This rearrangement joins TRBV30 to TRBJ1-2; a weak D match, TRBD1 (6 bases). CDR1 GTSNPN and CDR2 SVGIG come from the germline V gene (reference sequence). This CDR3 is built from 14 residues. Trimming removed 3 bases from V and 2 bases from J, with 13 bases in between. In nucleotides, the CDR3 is TGTGCCTGGAGCACGGACAGTGGCAACTATGGCTACACCTTC. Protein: CAWSTDSGNYGYTF. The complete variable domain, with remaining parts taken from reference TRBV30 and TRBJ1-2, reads SQTIHQWPATLVQPVGSPLSLECTVEGTSNPNLYWYRQAAGRGLQLLFYSVGIGQISSEVPQNLSASRPQDRQFILSSKKLLLSDSGFYLCAWSTDSGNYGYTFGSGTRLTVV.

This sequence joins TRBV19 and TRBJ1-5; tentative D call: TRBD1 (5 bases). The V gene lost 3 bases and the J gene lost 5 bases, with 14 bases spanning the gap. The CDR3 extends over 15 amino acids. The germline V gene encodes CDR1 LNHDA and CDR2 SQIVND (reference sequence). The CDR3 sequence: CASSIGARAYQPQHF. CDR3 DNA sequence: TGTGCCAGTAGTATTGGGGCCCGGGCCTATCAGCCCCAGCATTTT.

CDR3 DNA sequence: TGTGCCATCACCGAGGAAGGGGTTGGCACTGAAGCTTTCTTT. Translating gives CAITEEGVGTEAFF. The chain combines TRBV10-3 with TRBJ1-1; possibly TRBD1 for D (5 bases). The germline CDR1 and CDR2 sequences are ENHRY and SYGVKD. This CDR3 comprises 14 residues. Trimming cost V 7 bases and J 4 bases, with 16 bases left between them.

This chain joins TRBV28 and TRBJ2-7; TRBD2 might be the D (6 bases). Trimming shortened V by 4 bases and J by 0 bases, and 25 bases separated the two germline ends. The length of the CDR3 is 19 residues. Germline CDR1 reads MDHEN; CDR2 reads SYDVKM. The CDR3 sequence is CASSSQAWVAVRRSYEQYF. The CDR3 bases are TGTGCCAGCAGTTCGCAAGCTTGGGTAGCGGTCAGACGCTCCTACGAGCAGTACTTC.

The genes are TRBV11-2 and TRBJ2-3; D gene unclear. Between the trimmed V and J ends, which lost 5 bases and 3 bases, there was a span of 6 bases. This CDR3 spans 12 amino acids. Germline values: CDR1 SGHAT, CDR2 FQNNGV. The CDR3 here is CASSQGTDTQYF. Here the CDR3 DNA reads TGTGCCAGCAGCCAAGGAACAGATACGCAGTATTTT.

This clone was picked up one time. CDR3 bases: TGTGCCAGTACTGGGGGCAATCAGCCCCAGCATTTT. Amino acid sequence: CASTGGNQPQHF. The J gene is TRBJ1-5, the V gene TRBV19; D is undetermined. The CDR3 length is 12 residues. V lost 7 bases to trimming and J lost 2 bases, with 6 bases between them. Germline loops: CDR1 LNHDA, CDR2 SQIVND (reference sequence).

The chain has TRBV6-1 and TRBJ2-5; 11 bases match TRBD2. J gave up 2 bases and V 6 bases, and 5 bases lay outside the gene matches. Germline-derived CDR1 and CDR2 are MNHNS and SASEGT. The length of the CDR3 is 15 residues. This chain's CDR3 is CASSRLAGWQETQYF. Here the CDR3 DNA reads TGTGCCAGCAGCCGACTAGCGGGATGGCAAGAGACCCAGTACTTC.

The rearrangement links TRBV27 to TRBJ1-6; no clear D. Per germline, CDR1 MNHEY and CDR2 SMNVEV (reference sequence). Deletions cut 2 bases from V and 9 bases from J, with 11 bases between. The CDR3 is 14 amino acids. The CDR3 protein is CASSLRGGASPLHF. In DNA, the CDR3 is TGTGCCAGCAGTTTAAGAGGAGGAGCTTCACCCCTCCACTTT.

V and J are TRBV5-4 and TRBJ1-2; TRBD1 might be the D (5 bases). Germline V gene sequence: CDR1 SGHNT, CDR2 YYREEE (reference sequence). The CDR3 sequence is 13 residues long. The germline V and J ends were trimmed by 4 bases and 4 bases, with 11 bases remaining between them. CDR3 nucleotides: TGTGCCAGCAGCACCCCAGGGATCTATGGCTACACCTTC. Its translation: CASSTPGIYGYTF.

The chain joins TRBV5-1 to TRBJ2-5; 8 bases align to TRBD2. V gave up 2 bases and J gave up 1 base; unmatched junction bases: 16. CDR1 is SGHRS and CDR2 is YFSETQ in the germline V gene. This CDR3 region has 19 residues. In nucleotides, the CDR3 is TGCGCCAGCAGCTTTATAACGGGAGGGCCCCCTGGAGTCCAAGAGACCCAGTACTTC. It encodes CASSFITGGPPGVQETQYF.

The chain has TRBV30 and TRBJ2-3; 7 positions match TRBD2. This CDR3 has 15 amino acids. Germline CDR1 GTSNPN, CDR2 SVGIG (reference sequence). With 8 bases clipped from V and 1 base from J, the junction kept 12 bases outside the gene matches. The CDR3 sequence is CATKREGHGTDTQYF. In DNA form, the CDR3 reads TGTGCCACAAAAAGGGAGGGCCACGGCACAGATACGCAGTATTTT.

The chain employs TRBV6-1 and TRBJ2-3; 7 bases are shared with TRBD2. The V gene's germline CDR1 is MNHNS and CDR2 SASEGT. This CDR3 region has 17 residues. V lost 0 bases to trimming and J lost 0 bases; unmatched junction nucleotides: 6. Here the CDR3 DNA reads TGTGCCAGCAGTGAAGCGCGAGCGGGAACTAGCACAGATACGCAGTATTTT. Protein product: CASSEARAGTSTDTQYF.

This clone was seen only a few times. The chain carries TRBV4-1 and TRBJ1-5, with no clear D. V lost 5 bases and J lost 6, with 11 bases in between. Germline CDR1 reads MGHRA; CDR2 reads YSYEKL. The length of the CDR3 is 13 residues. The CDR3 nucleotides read TGCGCCAGCAGCACGGAAAACCGTCAGCCCCAGCATTTT. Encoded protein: CASSTENRQPQHF.

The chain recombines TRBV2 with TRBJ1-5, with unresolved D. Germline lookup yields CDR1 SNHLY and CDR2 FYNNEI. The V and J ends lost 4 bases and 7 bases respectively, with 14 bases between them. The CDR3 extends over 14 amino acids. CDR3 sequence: CASSVGWVSQPQHF. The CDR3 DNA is TGTGCCAGCAGTGTTGGGTGGGTTAGCCAGCCCCAGCATTTT.

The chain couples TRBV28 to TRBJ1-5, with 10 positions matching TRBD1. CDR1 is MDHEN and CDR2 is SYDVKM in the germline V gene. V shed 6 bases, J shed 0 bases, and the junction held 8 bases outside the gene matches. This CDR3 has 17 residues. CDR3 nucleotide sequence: TGTGCCAGCAGATGGCGGACAGGGGGTTATAGCAATCAGCCCCAGCATTTT. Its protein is CASRWRTGGYSNQPQHF.

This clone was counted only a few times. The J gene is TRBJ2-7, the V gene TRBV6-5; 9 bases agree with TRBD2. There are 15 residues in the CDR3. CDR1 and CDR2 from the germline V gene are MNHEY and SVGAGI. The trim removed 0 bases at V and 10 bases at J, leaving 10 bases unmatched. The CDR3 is CASSYSPLAGLKQYF. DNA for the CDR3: TGTGCCAGCAGTTACTCTCCCCTAGCGGGGTTAAAACAGTACTTC.

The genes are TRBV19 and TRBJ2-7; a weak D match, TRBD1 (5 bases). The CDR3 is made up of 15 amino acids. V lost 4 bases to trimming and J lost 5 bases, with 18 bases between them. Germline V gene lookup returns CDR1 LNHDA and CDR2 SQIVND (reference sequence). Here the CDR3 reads CASSKVGRVAHEQYF. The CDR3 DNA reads TGTGCCAGTAGTAAGGTAGGCAGGGTAGCCCACGAGCAGTACTTC.

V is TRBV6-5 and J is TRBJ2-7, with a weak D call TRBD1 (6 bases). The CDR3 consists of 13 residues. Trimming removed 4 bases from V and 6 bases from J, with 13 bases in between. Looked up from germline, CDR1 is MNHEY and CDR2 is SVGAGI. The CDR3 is CASSSRGGSEQYF. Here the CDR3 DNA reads TGTGCCAGCAGTTCCCGTGGGGGCAGCGAGCAGTACTTC.